This is a list of T cell receptor beta chains from one sample in a study of cytomegalovirus exposure and HLA in healthy donors. Profiled with immunoSEQ multiplex PCR; TCRdb holds only in-frame clones, not every one. The table records under 200,000 clones, roughly 77% of them present only once. The sample consisted of PBMCs. Receptors originate from a male donor in good health and CMV-seropositive. Both conserved end residues are part of each CDR3. The D gene is left open where the match is weak. Not every row has a clone size; where given, it reads once, few, many or a size class.

clone size: .; V gene: TRBV30; D gene: TRBD1; J gene: TRBJ2-1; CDR3 DNA: TGTGCCTGGGGACAGGGTCTGCATGAGCAGTTCTTC; CDR3 protein: CAWGQGLHEQFF
clone size: .; V gene: TRBV30; D gene: .; J gene: TRBJ2-2; CDR3 DNA: TGTGCCCGTCGTCGAAGGCGGGCGGCGAACACCGGGGAGCTGTTTTTT; CDR3 protein: CARRRRRAANTGELFF
clone size: .; V gene: TRBV7-6; D gene: .; J gene: TRBJ2-3; CDR3 DNA: TGTGCCAGCAGCTTCACCAGAACCACAGATACGCAGTATTTT; CDR3 protein: CASSFTRTTDTQYF
clone size: .; V gene: TRBV15; D gene: .; J gene: TRBJ2-1; CDR3 DNA: TGTGCCACCAGCTTAAACCGAGACAATGAGCAGTTCTTC; CDR3 protein: CATSLNRDNEQFF
clone size: once; V gene: TRBV5-8; D gene: .; J gene: TRBJ1-5; CDR3 DNA: TGTGCCAGCACCCTGGGAACTACCCAAGGGGCCTGGCAGCCCCAGCATTTT; CDR3 protein: CASTLGTTQGAWQPQHF
clone size: .; V gene: TRBV6-5; D gene: .; J gene: TRBJ1-1; CDR3 DNA: TGTGCCGCCGCCGAGCGGGAAGGGGCCACTGAAGCTTTCTTT; CDR3 protein: CAAAEREGATEAFF
clone size: .; V gene: TRBV10-2; D gene: .; J gene: TRBJ2-7; CDR3 DNA: TGCGCCAGCAGTACTGGCTACGAGCAGTACTTC; CDR3 protein: CASSTGYEQYF
clone size: .; V gene: TRBV18; D gene: TRBD1; J gene: TRBJ2-7; CDR3 DNA: TGTGCCAGCTCACCCGACACAGGGGGCTCCTACGAGCAGTACTTC; CDR3 protein: CASSPDTGGSYEQYF
clone size: .; V gene: TRBV7-2; D gene: TRBD2; J gene: TRBJ2-7; CDR3 DNA: TGTGCCAGCAGCTTCGGCCCCGGGCGGGGGGGGAACTACGAGCAGTACTTC; CDR3 protein: CASSFGPGRGGNYEQYF
clone size: .; V gene: TRBV7-6; D gene: TRBD2; J gene: TRBJ2-3; CDR3 DNA: TGTGCCAGCAGCTTATTTCGGGCGGGAGGGGTCCCAGATACGCAGTATTTT; CDR3 protein: CASSLFRAGGVPDTQYF
clone size: once; V gene: TRBV18; D gene: TRBD1; J gene: TRBJ1-2; CDR3 DNA: TGTGCCAGCTCAGCACTCCAGGGGGTTGGGGCTGGCTACACCTTC; CDR3 protein: CASSALQGVGAGYTF
clone size: .; V gene: TRBV5-6; D gene: .; J gene: TRBJ2-1; CDR3 DNA: TGTGCCAGCAGCTGGGACACCCGGACGTTCTTC; CDR3 protein: CASSWDTRTFF
clone size: .; V gene: TRBV27; D gene: TRBD1; J gene: TRBJ1-2; CDR3 DNA: TGTGCCAGCAGTTCGTCGACAGGGGCCAACTATGGCTACACCTTC; CDR3 protein: CASSSSTGANYGYTF
clone size: .; V gene: TRBV5-4; D gene: .; J gene: TRBJ2-2; CDR3 DNA: TGTGCCAGCAGCCCCCAAACTCTGAACACCGGGGAGCTGTTTTTT; CDR3 protein: CASSPQTLNTGELFF
clone size: .; V gene: TRBV7-6; D gene: TRBD2; J gene: TRBJ2-2; CDR3 DNA: TGTGCCAGCTACCAGGGAGCGGGGGGAAACACCGGGGAGCTGTTTTTT; CDR3 protein: CASYQGAGGNTGELFF
clone size: .; V gene: TRBV5-1; D gene: TRBD1; J gene: TRBJ1-4; CDR3 DNA: TGCGCCAGCAGCTTGGGGGACAGATCTAATGAAAAACTGTTTTTT; CDR3 protein: CASSLGDRSNEKLFF
clone size: .; V gene: TRBV9; D gene: TRBD1; J gene: TRBJ2-4; CDR3 DNA: TGTGCCAGCAGCGTAGCCGGGACAGGGACCAAGAGCATTCAGTACTTC; CDR3 protein: CASSVAGTGTKSIQYF
clone size: .; V gene: TRBV7-3; D gene: TRBD2; J gene: TRBJ2-5; CDR3 DNA: TGTGCCAGCAGCCGAACTAGCGACCAAGAGACCCAGTACTTC; CDR3 protein: CASSRTSDQETQYF
clone size: .; V gene: TRBV19; D gene: .; J gene: TRBJ2-5; CDR3 DNA: TGTGCCAGTAGTATAGGGAAACCGGGACAAGGAGAGACCCAGTACTTC; CDR3 protein: CASSIGKPGQGETQYF
clone size: .; V gene: TRBV7-9; D gene: .; J gene: TRBJ1-4; CDR3 DNA: TGTGCCAGCAGCCGAGGAGGAGGGAATGAAAAACTGTTTTTT; CDR3 protein: CASSRGGGNEKLFF
clone size: few; V gene: TRBV6-5; D gene: .; J gene: TRBJ2-3; CDR3 DNA: TGTGCCAGCAGTTACAGGGGGTACGGCACAGATACGCAGTATTTT; CDR3 protein: CASSYRGYGTDTQYF
clone size: few; V gene: TRBV19; D gene: .; J gene: TRBJ2-3; CDR3 DNA: TGTGCCAGTAGTATAGATCGACTAGGTAGGACAGATACGCAGTATTTT; CDR3 protein: CASSIDRLGRTDTQYF
clone size: .; V gene: TRBV5-1; D gene: TRBD1; J gene: TRBJ2-3; CDR3 DNA: TGCGCCAGCAGGTCCGGACAGGGCACAGATACGCAGTATTTT; CDR3 protein: CASRSGQGTDTQYF
clone size: .; V gene: TRBV11-2; D gene: .; J gene: TRBJ2-2; CDR3 DNA: TGTGCCAGCAGCTTAGAACCAGGGGTGACCGGGGAGCTGTTTTTT; CDR3 protein: CASSLEPGVTGELFF
clone size: once; V gene: TRBV11-3; D gene: .; J gene: TRBJ1-4; CDR3 DNA: TGTGCCAGCTCCCTGAACCGGAATGAAAAACTGTTTTTT; CDR3 protein: CASSLNRNEKLFF
clone size: .; V gene: TRBV4-3; D gene: TRBD2; J gene: TRBJ2-2; CDR3 DNA: TGCGCCAGCAGCCGCACCGGGACTAGCGGTTACACCGGGGAGCTGTTTTTT; CDR3 protein: CASSRTGTSGYTGELFF
clone size: .; V gene: TRBV5-6; D gene: .; J gene: TRBJ2-7; CDR3 DNA: TGTGCCAGCAGCGCTGGACCGGCAGGGTACGAGCAGTACTTC; CDR3 protein: CASSAGPAGYEQYF
clone size: .; V gene: TRBV6-5; D gene: .; J gene: TRBJ1-3; CDR3 DNA: TGTGCCAGCAGTTACTCGGGGGGAGTAACGGGAAACACCATATATTTT; CDR3 protein: CASSYSGGVTGNTIYF
clone size: few; V gene: TRBV28; D gene: .; J gene: TRBJ1-2; CDR3 DNA: TGTGCCAGCAGTGAACAGGGTGATGGCTACACCTTC; CDR3 protein: CASSEQGDGYTF
clone size: .; V gene: TRBV19; D gene: .; J gene: TRBJ1-2; CDR3 DNA: TGTGCCAGTAGTCTTACAGGGTTAAATGGCTACACCTTC; CDR3 protein: CASSLTGLNGYTF
clone size: .; V gene: TRBV6-1; D gene: TRBD1; J gene: TRBJ1-5; CDR3 DNA: TGTGCCAGCAGTGAAGCGGCGTTCGACAGGGTGTACGCGAGCAATCAGCCCCAGCATTTT; CDR3 protein: CASSEAAFDRVYASNQPQHF
clone size: .; V gene: TRBV25-1; D gene: TRBD2; J gene: TRBJ2-1; CDR3 DNA: TGTGCCAGCCGGACTAGCGGGGGCCTCTACAATGAGCAGTTCTTC; CDR3 protein: CASRTSGGLYNEQFF
clone size: few; V gene: TRBV13; D gene: TRBD2; J gene: TRBJ2-1; CDR3 DNA: TGTGCCAGCAGCTTAGGCCTAGCTAGCGGGGAGAGTGAGCAGTTCTTC; CDR3 protein: CASSLGLASGESEQFF
clone size: .; V gene: TRBV27; D gene: .; J gene: TRBJ2-7; CDR3 DNA: TGTGCCAGCAGTCCCGGGAACTCCTACGAGCAGTACTTC; CDR3 protein: CASSPGNSYEQYF
clone size: few; V gene: TRBV19; D gene: TRBD2; J gene: TRBJ2-7; CDR3 DNA: TGTGCCAGTAGGGGACTAGCGGGCGCACCCGAGCAGTACTTC; CDR3 protein: CASRGLAGAPEQYF
clone size: .; V gene: TRBV7-7; D gene: .; J gene: TRBJ1-5; CDR3 DNA: TGTGCTAGCAGCTTAGCCGTGAAGGACTGGGCCTTTTATAGCAATCAGCCCCAGCATTTT; CDR3 protein: CASSLAVKDWAFYSNQPQHF
clone size: .; V gene: TRBV5-1; D gene: .; J gene: TRBJ2-5; CDR3 DNA: TGCGCCAGCAGCTTGGGGCGGGGCGGCGGGGAGACCCAGTACTTC; CDR3 protein: CASSLGRGGGETQYF
clone size: .; V gene: TRBV19; D gene: .; J gene: TRBJ2-5; CDR3 DNA: TGTGCCAGTAGTACCGTAGGGAGCGAGACCCAGTACTTC; CDR3 protein: CASSTVGSETQYF
clone size: .; V gene: TRBV7-2; D gene: TRBD2; J gene: TRBJ2-7; CDR3 DNA: TGTGCCAGCAGCTTCCTAGCGGACTCCTACGAGCAGTACTTC; CDR3 protein: CASSFLADSYEQYF
clone size: .; V gene: TRBV10-2; D gene: .; J gene: TRBJ2-7; CDR3 DNA: TGCGCCAGCCGGTATACGGGAGAGAGCTCCTACGAGCAGTACTTC; CDR3 protein: CASRYTGESSYEQYF
clone size: .; V gene: TRBV4-2; D gene: .; J gene: TRBJ1-3; CDR3 DNA: TGTGCCAGCGGAGGGGACACCATATATTTT; CDR3 protein: CASGGDTIYF
clone size: .; V gene: TRBV29-1; D gene: .; J gene: TRBJ2-7; CDR3 DNA: TGCAGCGTTGTCAGGGGCTACGAGCAGTACTTC; CDR3 protein: CSVVRGYEQYF
clone size: .; V gene: TRBV4-3; D gene: .; J gene: TRBJ1-5; CDR3 DNA: TGCGCCAGCAGCCCCGGGCCGGGACTTAATCAGCCCCAGCATTTT; CDR3 protein: CASSPGPGLNQPQHF
clone size: .; V gene: TRBV19; D gene: TRBD1; J gene: TRBJ1-5; CDR3 DNA: TGTGCCAGTAGCCCCGGCAGGGGGCTTCAGCCCCAGCATTTT; CDR3 protein: CASSPGRGLQPQHF
clone size: .; V gene: TRBV29-1; D gene: .; J gene: TRBJ1-3; CDR3 DNA: TGCAGCGTTGATGGTTTCGCAGGGGAGGGTGGAAACACCATATATTTT; CDR3 protein: CSVDGFAGEGGNTIYF
clone size: .; V gene: TRBV19; D gene: TRBD1; J gene: TRBJ2-3; CDR3 DNA: TGTGCCAGTACTCCGACAGGGTCTAGCACAGATACGCAGTATTTT; CDR3 protein: CASTPTGSSTDTQYF
clone size: .; V gene: TRBV5-6; D gene: .; J gene: TRBJ2-7; CDR3 DNA: TGTGCCAGCAGCTTGGAATACTACGAGCAGTACTTC; CDR3 protein: CASSLEYYEQYF
clone size: .; V gene: TRBV7-2; D gene: .; J gene: TRBJ2-7; CDR3 DNA: TGTGCCAGCAGCTCCAGGGCCATTACCTACGAGCAGTACTTC; CDR3 protein: CASSSRAITYEQYF
clone size: .; V gene: TRBV28; D gene: TRBD1; J gene: TRBJ1-4; CDR3 DNA: TGTGCCAGCACTTCCGGACAGGCCCACGAAAAACTGTTTTTT; CDR3 protein: CASTSGQAHEKLFF
clone size: once; V gene: TRBV7-3; D gene: TRBD2; J gene: TRBJ2-7; CDR3 DNA: TGTGCCAGCAGTTCCGGGACGGGGGGCTACGAGCAGTACTTC; CDR3 protein: CASSSGTGGYEQYF
clone size: .; V gene: TRBV30; D gene: TRBD2; J gene: TRBJ2-2; CDR3 DNA: TGTGCCTGGAAGGGTTTGGCGGGAGGGGTCGGCGGGGAGCTGTTTTTT; CDR3 protein: CAWKGLAGGVGGELFF
clone size: .; V gene: TRBV25-1; D gene: .; J gene: TRBJ2-3; CDR3 DNA: TGTGCCAGCAGTGAATTTGCGTTGACAGATACGCAGTATTTT; CDR3 protein: CASSEFALTDTQYF
clone size: .; V gene: TRBV18; D gene: TRBD1; J gene: TRBJ1-1; CDR3 DNA: TGTGCCAGCTCCATAGGACAGGTGAACACTGAAGCTTTCTTT; CDR3 protein: CASSIGQVNTEAFF